This T cell receptor (beta chain) was recorded in a study of T cells in Graves' hyperthyroidism and ophthalmopathy. Stable disease denoted Graves' hyperthyroidism without ophthalmopathy progression within 18 months. The hyperthyroidism patients had all been newly diagnosed, and their disease duration was under 2 months. Their ages ranged from 18 to 65 years. Germline assignment: CDR1 MDHEN and CDR2 SYDVKM. Trimming took 3 bases from V and 4 from J, leaving 15 bases between them. This CDR3 has 15 amino acids. TCR beta CDR3 regions were amplified from RNA. The TCR CDR3 was amplified in a first-round RT-PCR using the HTBI primer set. TCRdb recomputed calls from the multiplex PCR reads with MiXCR, one row per CDR3 protein. The data show about 210,000 distinct CDR3 sequences, 17% seen once.

This clonotype originated in a middle-aged man with Graves' hyperthyroidism. The specimen was blood. The gene calls are TRBV28 and TRBJ1-1; a possible D gene is TRBD1 (5 bases). The CDR3 protein is CASSFARAGITEAFF. In DNA, the CDR3 is TGTGCCAGCAGTTTCGCCAGGGCGGGTATCACTGAAGCTTTCTTT.